Each of the 14 T cell receptor beta chains below was sequenced from the same sample in a study of shared clonotypes between healthy human individuals. Some clones are missing from TCRdb's copy, which holds only in-frame ones; the method was immunoSEQ multiplex PCR. This sample carries around 2.1 million clones, about 93% of them seen once, and the ten largest clones take roughly 1.7%. CD45RO-negative, CCR7-selected cells formed the naive CD8 fraction, which excluded terminally differentiated effector memory CD45RA+ cells. Sequencing was done on a sample of naive CD8+ T cells from PBMCs. The receptor set was obtained from a man younger than 35 in good health. Some clones in this sample may be carry-over from other donors' samples.

This chain links TRBV29-1 with TRBJ1-1; D might be TRBD1 (6 bases). This CDR3 has 16 residues. Germline CDR1 reads SQVTM; CDR2 reads ANQGSEA. V shed 2 bases and J shed 4 bases, with 20 bases lying between them. CDR3 sequence reads: CSVEIGQRGFGTEAFF. The CDR3 nucleotides are TGCAGCGTTGAAATCGGACAGCGGGGGTTTGGCACTGAAGCTTTCTTT.

This clone was picked up one time. The V and J genes are TRBV13 and TRBJ2-7; D is possibly TRBD2 (5 bases). V gave up 5 bases and J gave up 5 bases, with 19 bases separating them. The length of the CDR3 is 15 residues. Germline assignment: CDR1 PRHDT and CDR2 FYEKMQ (reference sequence). CDR3 DNA: TGTGCCAGCAGCCCAACCCGGACTCCGGGCCACGAGCAGTACTTC. Translated, it gives CASSPTRTPGHEQYF.

This chain uses TRBV7-9 with TRBJ2-7; D is ambiguous. Per the germline V gene, CDR1 is SEHNR and CDR2 is FQNEAQ (reference sequence). V lost 7 bases and J 0 bases, leaving 13 bases between the germline ends. The CDR3 has 14 residues. The CDR3 region has the DNA TGTGCCAGCAACCCACCGCCTTTCTCCTACGAGCAGTACTTC. Translation: CASNPPPFSYEQYF.

V usage is TRBV28 and J usage is TRBJ2-3; TRBD2 agrees at 9 bases. V shed 2 bases and J 2 bases; nucleotides not matched to a gene: 11. The CDR3 is 18 residues long. Germline loops: CDR1 MDHEN, CDR2 SYDVKM. This CDR3 is CASSLTAGGHSPTDTQYF. The CDR3 DNA reads TGTGCCAGCAGTTTAACAGCGGGAGGTCACTCCCCCACAGATACGCAGTATTTT.

V is TRBV19 and J is TRBJ2-5; tentatively, D is TRBD1 (6 bases). This CDR3 is 14 amino acids long. Germline lookup yields CDR1 LNHDA and CDR2 SQIVND (reference sequence). V gave up 3 bases and J gave up 1 base, with 9 bases separating them. CDR3 amino acids: CASSMRGGQETQYF. In DNA form, the CDR3 reads TGTGCCAGTAGTATGCGAGGGGGCCAAGAGACCCAGTACTTC.

This chain connects TRBV27 to TRBJ1-1; perhaps TRBD1 as D (6 bases). The CDR3 sequence is 13 residues long. Trimming removed 3 bases from V and 7 bases from J, with 12 bases in between. Germline CDR1 is MNHEY and CDR2 is SMNVEV (reference sequence). The CDR3 nucleotides read TGTGCCAGCAGTTTCTACAGGGAGGGTGAAGCTTTCTTT. Translation: CASSFYREGEAFF.

The chain couples TRBV6-6 to TRBJ1-2; 7 bases match TRBD1. Germline loops: CDR1 MNHNY, CDR2 SVGAGI (reference sequence). V lost 6 bases, J lost 4 bases, and 11 bases stayed unmatched. The CDR3 sequence is 15 residues long. The CDR3 DNA sequence: TGTGCCAGCAGCCCGGGGACAGCCAGCACCTATGGCTACACCTTC. Translation: CASSPGTASTYGYTF.

This clone was seen only once. The gene calls are TRBV5-1 and TRBJ1-1; TRBD1 agrees at 7 bases. Germline lookup yields CDR1 SGHRS and CDR2 YFSETQ. V shed 6 bases, J shed 4 bases, and the junction held 12 bases outside the gene matches. The CDR3 has 15 amino acids. CDR3 DNA sequence: TGCGCCAGCATCTCCCGGCAGGGGGTTGGCACTGAAGCTTTCTTT. This translates into CASISRQGVGTEAFF. Using reference TRBV5-1 and TRBJ1-1 for the parts outside the CDR3, the full variable domain is KAGVTQTPRYLIKTRGQQVTLSCSPISGHRSVSWYQQTPGQGLQFLFEYFSETQRNKGNFPGRFSGRQFSNSRSEMNVSTLELGDSALYLCASISRQGVGTEAFFGQGTRLTVV.

This clone was recorded only once. The gene calls are TRBV10-3 and TRBJ2-1, with D uncertain. This CDR3 comprises 14 residues. Germline V gives CDR1 ENHRY, CDR2 SYGVKD. V was clipped by 9 bases and J by 5 bases, with 17 bases between them. The CDR3 is CAIFSGLRHNEQFF. The CDR3 nucleotides read TGTGCCATTTTTTCCGGGCTCCGACACAATGAGCAGTTCTTC.

This rearrangement joins TRBV27 to TRBJ2-1, with 12 bases fitting TRBD2. Germline V lookup: CDR1 MNHEY, CDR2 SMNVEV (reference sequence). V shed 1 base, J shed 8 bases, and the junction held 3 bases outside the gene matches. The CDR3 contains 15 residues. This chain's CDR3 is CASSLYLAGGDEQFF. CDR3 DNA: TGTGCCAGCAGTTTATATCTAGCGGGAGGGGATGAGCAGTTCTTC.

This chain uses TRBV10-2 with TRBJ2-7; D unclear. The CDR3 contains 14 residues. V lost 5 bases to trimming and J lost 3 bases, with 14 bases between them. CDR1 and CDR2 from the germline V gene are WSHSY and SAAADI. The CDR3 DNA reads TGCGCCAGCAGTCTGAGTCAGACAATCTACGAGCAGTACTTC. The encoded protein is CASSLSQTIYEQYF.

The chain employs TRBV5-4 and TRBJ2-1, with 9 bases matching TRBD1. V lost 4 bases and J lost 10; bases outside the gene matches: 9. Germline V lookup: CDR1 SGHNT, CDR2 YYREEE (reference sequence). The CDR3 contains 14 residues. CDR3 region: CASSPTGGAWEQFF. The CDR3 bases are TGTGCCAGCAGCCCGACAGGGGGAGCATGGGAGCAGTTCTTC.

The rearrangement uses TRBV28 and TRBJ2-5; unclear D gene. Per the germline V gene, CDR1 is MDHEN and CDR2 is SYDVKM. The CDR3 is 13 amino acids. V lost 4 bases to trimming and J lost 0 bases, with 6 bases between them. The CDR3 bases are TGTGCCAGCAGTTCAAACTACCAAGAGACCCAGTACTTC. Residues: CASSSNYQETQYF.

V is TRBV7-9 and J is TRBJ2-5; maybe TRBD2 (7 bases). With 5 bases removed from V and 2 bases from J, the gap between germline ends came to 12 bases. CDR3 length equals 14 residues. The germline CDR1 and CDR2 sequences are SEHNR and FQNEAQ (reference sequence). The CDR3 region has the DNA TGTGCCAGCAGCGGGGGGGCGGAACAAGAGACCCAGTACTTC. Translated: CASSGGAEQETQYF. Supplemented by reference TRBV7-9 and TRBJ2-5, the full variable domain reads DTGVSQNPRHKITKRGQNVTFRCDPISEHNRLYWYRQTLGQGPEFLTYFQNEAQLEKSRLLSDRFSAERPKGSFSTLEIQRTEQGDSAMYLCASSGGAEQETQYFGPGTRLLVL.